The 14 T cell receptor beta chains below come from one sample, sequenced in a study of regulatory T cells in long-lasting Graves disease. Time point here: newly diagnosed GD, antithyroid drugs for less than 3 months. From RNA extracted from PBMCs, the TCR library was made. Investigators prepared the TCR beta libraries by applying iRepertoire HTBI primers and Arm-PCR of CDR3 regions. TCRdb redid the calling of the multiplex PCR reads with MiXCR, one entry per CDR3 protein. The table lists about 610,000 distinct CDR3 sequences, approximately 16% of them singletons. Another study also made use of these data, one on T cells in Graves' hyperthyroidism and ophthalmopathy.

Sequences were derived from peripheral blood mononuclear cells (PBMCs), sampled at new diagnosis, from a patient treated with antithyroid drugs. The receptor source for this set is a young man with Graves disease.

The rearrangement uses TRBV7-6 and TRBJ2-7; TRBD2 agrees at 9 bases. This CDR3 has 15 amino acids. Trimming cost V 2 bases and J 6 bases; bases outside gene matches: 8. The germline gives CDR1 SGHVS, CDR2 FNYEAQ. The CDR3 sequence: CASSLYAGGPSEQYF. The CDR3 DNA reads as TGTGCCAGCAGCTTATACGCGGGAGGGCCCTCCGAGCAGTACTTC.

The genes are TRBV2 and TRBJ1-2, with 10 bases identical to TRBD1. The V gene's germline CDR1 is SNHLY and CDR2 FYNNEI. The V segment lost 2 bases and the J segment 7 bases; nucleotides outside the gene matches: 7. The CDR3 contains 15 residues. The CDR3 is CASSEWDRGISGYTF. CDR3 sequence (DNA): TGTGCCAGCAGTGAATGGGACAGGGGAATAAGTGGCTACACCTTC.

This clonotype was detected many times. The rearrangement uses TRBV12-3 or TRBV12-4 and TRBJ1-2; D unclear. V was shortened by 4 bases and J by 5 bases, with 14 bases between the two germline ends. The CDR3 sequence is 14 residues long. Here the CDR3 DNA reads TGTGCCAGCAGTTCGGGATCGACGAAATATGGCTACACCTTC. It yields the protein CASSSGSTKYGYTF.

The rearrangement joins TRBV4-1 to TRBJ2-3, with TRBD2 matching over 12 bases. V lost 4 bases and J lost 0; bases outside the gene matches: 8. The CDR3 spans 18 residues. Germline V lookup: CDR1 MGHRA, CDR2 YSYEKL. CDR3 coding DNA: TGCGCCAGCAGCCCGAGGACTAGCGGGGACCTTAGCACAGATACGCAGTATTTT. This encodes CASSPRTSGDLSTDTQYF.

This clonotype occurred many times. The chain joins TRBV27 to TRBJ1-2; D may be TRBD1 (5 bases). Germline lookup yields CDR1 MNHEY and CDR2 SMNVEV (reference sequence). The V gene lost 7 bases and the J gene lost 0 bases, with 18 bases spanning the gap. CDR3 length: 16 residues. The CDR3 region is CASMKVGTGPNYGYTF. In DNA form, the CDR3 reads TGTGCCAGCATGAAAGTCGGGACCGGGCCTAACTATGGCTACACCTTC.

The chain's CDR3 is CASTPTGHYEQYF. CDR3 coding DNA: TGTGCCAGCACCCCGACAGGCCACTACGAGCAGTACTTC. V and J are TRBV7-2 and TRBJ2-7; the D gene is possibly TRBD1 (6 bases). This CDR3 is built from 13 residues. Between the trimmed V and J ends, which lost 7 bases and 3 bases, there was a span of 13 bases. CDR1 and CDR2 from the germline V gene are SGHTA and FQGNSA.

J is TRBJ2-2 and V is TRBV9; 8 bases map to TRBD2. The CDR3 sequence is 16 residues long. The germline CDR1 and CDR2 sequences are SGDLS and YYNGEE. The junction had 7 bases not matched to a gene; V was cut back by 3 bases and J by 3 bases. As DNA, the CDR3 is TGTGCCAGCAGCGGGAAAGCGGGAGAAGACACCGGGGAGCTGTTTTTT. Translating it yields CASSGKAGEDTGELFF.

In this sample, this clonotype turned up a few times. Germline and junction disagree at one end, which may indicate a read error. The V call is TRBV28, the J call TRBJ1-4; TRBD1 agrees at 9 bases. The germline gives CDR1 MDHEN, CDR2 SYDVKM. This CDR3 is 13 amino acids long. The CDR3 here is CASTGQGGEELFF. For the CDR3, the DNA is TGTGCCAGCACGGGACAGGGTGGTGAAGAACTGTTTTTT.

This clonotype showed up just a few times. The chain is built from TRBV20-1 and TRBJ2-5, with D possibly TRBD2 on 6 matching bases. Per the germline V gene, CDR1 is DFQATT and CDR2 is SNEGSKA (reference sequence). This CDR3 comprises 14 residues. V was clipped by 6 bases and J by 3 bases, with 17 bases between them. The CDR3 nucleotides are TGCAGTGCGCGGCCGGGCGGGGCGGAAGAGACCCAGTACTTC. Amino acid sequence: CSARPGGAEETQYF.

This clonotype was detected many times. The rearrangement links TRBV11-2 to TRBJ2-7, with D perhaps TRBD1 (5 bases). The CDR3 contains 14 residues. Germline V gene data show CDR1 as SGHAT and CDR2 as FQNNGV. The germline V and J ends were trimmed by 5 bases and 2 bases, with 13 bases remaining between them. The CDR3 here is CASSPPAGTYEQYF. In DNA form, the CDR3 reads TGTGCCAGCAGCCCGCCGGCAGGGACCTACGAGCAGTACTTC.

V usage is TRBV20-1 and J usage is TRBJ2-3; D is perhaps TRBD1 (7 bases). The germline V gene has CDR1 DFQATT and CDR2 SNEGSKA (reference sequence). The CDR3 spans 14 residues. Trimming removed 2 bases at V and 3 bases at J, with 12 bases between. This chain's CDR3 is CSARRAGGTDTQYF. The CDR3 nucleotides read TGCAGTGCTAGAAGGGCAGGGGGGACAGATACGCAGTATTTT.

V usage is TRBV18 and J usage is TRBJ1-6; 7 positions agree with TRBD1. Trimming at V came to 4 bases and at J to 4 bases, leaving 7 bases not matched to a gene. The V gene's germline CDR1 is KGHSH and CDR2 LQKENI. The CDR3 is made up of 16 amino acids. In DNA form, the CDR3 reads TGTGCCAGCTCACGGACCGGGACAGATTATAATTCACCCCTCCACTTT. It is translated as CASSRTGTDYNSPLHF.

This clonotype has at least ten counts. The rearrangement links TRBV20-1 to TRBJ2-1, with 11 bases identical to TRBD2. CDR3 size: 17 residues. Germline CDR1 reads DFQATT; CDR2 reads SNEGSKA (reference sequence). V was pared by 0 bases and J by 6 bases, with 10 bases of the junction left unmatched. CDR3 in amino acids: CSARDKLAGVLGNEQFF. DNA for the CDR3: TGCAGTGCTAGAGATAAACTAGCGGGAGTTCTGGGCAATGAGCAGTTCTTC.

This clonotype was observed a single time. At one end the junction does not follow the germline gene, possibly because of a read error. V gene TRBV20-1 combines with J gene TRBJ1-5; no clear D gene. Germline V gene data show CDR1 as DFQATT and CDR2 as SNEGSKA (reference sequence). The CDR3 has 12 amino acids. The CDR3 loop reads CSAREGFQPQHF. The CDR3 coding sequence is TGCAGTGCCAGAGAAGGTTTCCAGCCCCAGCATTTT.